This passage covers 22 T cell receptor beta chains from one sample sequenced in a study of blood T cell repertoires in COVID-19. Sequenced by immunoSEQ multiplex PCR; TCRdb stores in-frame clones only, minus some. The sample yields 280,000 or so clones, around nine tenths seen once. Sequenced input: peripheral blood. These receptors originate from a woman aged 60-75 years with acute or convalescent COVID-19.

This clone was seen once. This chain uses TRBV19 with TRBJ1-2, with a weak D call TRBD1 (6 bases). Germline loops: CDR1 LNHDA, CDR2 SQIVND (reference sequence). The CDR3 consists of 13 residues. V gave up 4 bases and J gave up 8 bases, with 14 bases separating them. The CDR3 spells CASSTTGTRGYTF. CDR3 sequence (DNA): TGTGCCAGTAGTACCACAGGGACGAGGGGCTACACCTTC.

As to this clone: This sample includes further DNA sequences coding for the same CDR3. The V call is TRBV6-5, the J call TRBJ1-2, with 9 bases matching TRBD1. V dropped 0 bases and J dropped 4; count of bases not matched to a gene: 0. Germline V CDR1 and CDR2: MNHEY, SVGAGI. The CDR3 covers 14 residues. CDR3 sequence: CASSYSTGGYGYTF. In DNA, the CDR3 is TGTGCCAGCAGTTACTCGACAGGGGGCTATGGCTACACCTTC.

The chain uses TRBV9 and TRBJ2-5, with 9 bases that match TRBD2. The CDR3 loop spans 16 amino acids. From germline, CDR1 is SGDLS and CDR2 YYNGEE. The V and J ends lost 5 bases and 2 bases, in that order; junction bases with no gene match: 10. Here the CDR3 DNA reads TGTGCCAGCAGTTTCCAGGGGCTAGCGGGACAAGAGACCCAGTACTTC. It yields the protein CASSFQGLAGQETQYF.

A single count supports this clone. The chain is built from TRBV15 and TRBJ2-3, with TRBD1 matching 8 bases. Per germline, CDR1 LNHNV and CDR2 YYDKDF (reference sequence). The CDR3 consists of 16 residues. Trimming removed 1 base from V and 3 bases from J; junction bases left unmatched: 6. The chain's CDR3 is CATSRGPRQGTDTQYF. The CDR3 DNA reads TGTGCCACCAGCAGAGGGCCCCGACAGGGGACAGATACGCAGTATTTT.

V gene TRBV7-8 combines with J gene TRBJ1-1; 9 bases match TRBD1. Germline CDR1 SGHVS, CDR2 FQNEAQ. CDR3 length: 17 residues. V lost 4 bases and J lost 3; bases outside the gene matches: 12. CDR3 coding DNA: TGTGCCAGCAGCTCTCAAAGAAACAGGGGGCAGGACACTGAAGCTTTCTTT. This gives the protein CASSSQRNRGQDTEAFF.

The genes are TRBV7-9 and TRBJ2-7; 11 bases fit TRBD2. V lost 5 bases and J lost 0; bases outside the gene matches: 3. This CDR3 spans 15 amino acids. The germline V gene has CDR1 SEHNR and CDR2 FQNEAQ (reference sequence). The CDR3 DNA reads as TGTGCCAGCAGCCAGGGACTAGCGGTCTCCTACGAGCAGTACTTC. This encodes CASSQGLAVSYEQYF.

CDR3 loop: CASSLEGLAGGSFYNEQFF. The DNA of the CDR3 is TGTGCCAGCAGCTTAGAGGGACTAGCGGGAGGTTCCTTCTACAATGAGCAGTTCTTC. J is TRBJ2-1 and V is TRBV7-3; 15 nucleotides line up with TRBD2. The germline gives CDR1 SGHTA, CDR2 FQGTGA. Losses at the gene ends were 2 bases for V and 3 bases for J; bases not matched to a gene: 8. The CDR3 spans 19 residues.

The genes are TRBV9 and TRBJ1-4; no clear D. The CDR3 is made up of 13 amino acids. The germline V gene has CDR1 SGDLS and CDR2 YYNGEE. V was trimmed by 0 bases and J by 8 bases, leaving 8 bases between them. This CDR3 reads CASSVASGEKLFF. In nucleotides, the CDR3 is TGTGCCAGCAGCGTAGCTTCGGGGGAAAAACTGTTTTTT.

The chain joins TRBV5-8 to TRBJ1-2; D perhaps matches TRBD1 (6 bases). CDR1 and CDR2 (germline): SGHTS, YDEGEE. With 2 bases removed from V and 4 bases from J, the gap between germline ends came to 9 bases. The CDR3 extends over 13 amino acids. Written as DNA, the CDR3 is TGTGCCAGCAGCTTCTCCAGGGGCTATGGCTACACCTTC. Translation gives CASSFSRGYGYTF.

V usage is TRBV2 and J usage is TRBJ1-1; 7 nucleotides match TRBD1. The CDR3 length is 15 residues. J was trimmed by 0 bases and V by 4 bases; bases with no gene match: 5. Germline CDR1 SNHLY, CDR2 FYNNEI. The CDR3 is CASSGDRVMNTEAFF. Written as DNA, the CDR3 is TGTGCCAGCAGTGGTGACAGGGTCATGAACACTGAAGCTTTCTTT. The complete variable domain, with remaining parts taken from reference TRBV2 and TRBJ1-1, reads EPEVTQTPSHQVTQMGQEVILRCVPISNHLYFYWYRQILGQKVEFLVSFYNNEISEKSEIFDDQFSVERPDGSNFTLKIRSTKLEDSAMYFCASSGDRVMNTEAFFGQGTRLTVV.

The genes are TRBV11-1 and TRBJ1-1; D not certain. This CDR3 is built from 13 residues. Germline-derived CDR1 and CDR2 are SGHAT and FQDESV (reference sequence). V was cut by 1 base and J by 6 bases, with 9 bases left in between. In DNA form, the CDR3 reads TGTGCCAGCAGCTTAGAGGTCGGGGCTGAAGCTTTCTTT. As protein: CASSLEVGAEAFF.

The V and J genes are TRBV27 and TRBJ2-7; D possibly corresponds to TRBD2 (6 bases). V shed 8 bases and J shed 3 bases, with 20 bases lying between them. The CDR3 sequence is 15 residues long. Germline V gives CDR1 MNHEY, CDR2 SMNVEV (reference sequence). CDR3 amino acids: CASRTSGGYYYEQYF. The DNA for the CDR3 is TGTGCCAGCCGAACCAGTGGAGGGTATTACTACGAGCAGTACTTC.

The chain uses TRBV7-2 and TRBJ2-2; 7 bases agree with TRBD2. The length of the CDR3 is 18 residues. CDR1 and CDR2 (germline): SGHTA, FQGNSA. With V trimmed by 3 bases and J by 0 bases, 10 bases remained unmatched. CDR3 DNA: TGTGCCAGCAGCTTTCAGGGCCTAGCGGAAGCGAACACCGGGGAGCTGTTTTTT. Its translation: CASSFQGLAEANTGELFF.

The rearrangement uses TRBV7-9 and TRBJ2-7, with 8 bases fitting TRBD1. In germline, CDR1 is SEHNR, CDR2 FQNEAQ (reference sequence). The CDR3 consists of 15 residues. J gave up 3 bases and V 5 bases, and 9 bases lay outside the gene matches. CDR3 amino acids: CASSVQGAGSYEQYF. The DNA for the CDR3 is TGTGCCAGCAGCGTCCAGGGGGCAGGTAGCTACGAGCAGTACTTC.

In DNA, the CDR3 is TGTGCCACCAGTGGACAGGGGGGGGGCACAGATACGCAGTATTTT. It translates to CATSGQGGGTDTQYF. The chain uses TRBV24-1 and TRBJ2-3, with TRBD1 matching over 9 bases. This CDR3 region has 15 residues. Germline V gives CDR1 KGHDR, CDR2 SFDVKD. Germline trimming cut 5 bases from V and 1 base from J; bases unmatched to any gene: 3.

The genes are TRBV30 and TRBJ2-1, with 7 bases matching TRBD2. Looked up from germline, CDR1 is GTSNPN and CDR2 is SVGIG (reference sequence). CDR3 length equals 15 residues. V shed 3 bases and J 8 bases; nucleotides not matched to a gene: 13. In DNA, the CDR3 is TGTGCCTGGAGCCGGGACTACCAGAGAAGGGATGAGCAGTTCTTC. This sequence encodes CAWSRDYQRRDEQFF.

The chain combines TRBV18 with TRBJ2-3, with 12 nucleotides matching TRBD2. Per the germline V gene, CDR1 is KGHSH and CDR2 is LQKENI. The CDR3 is 17 residues long. V was pared by 1 base and J by 2 bases, with 4 bases of the junction left unmatched. Written as DNA, the CDR3 is TGTGCCAGCTCACCACGGACTAGCGGGGTTTACACAGATACGCAGTATTTT. Its protein product is CASSPRTSGVYTDTQYF.

The chain combines TRBV9 with TRBJ2-2, with D tentatively TRBD1 (6 bases). Trimming removed 4 bases at V and 4 bases at J, with 17 bases between. The CDR3 has 16 residues. CDR1 is SGDLS and CDR2 is YYNGEE in the germline V gene. CDR3 coding DNA: TGTGCCAGCAGCCCCCCTGTGGGGGCCGGCACCGGGGAGCTGTTTTTT. As protein: CASSPPVGAGTGELFF.

V gene TRBV20-1 combines with J gene TRBJ2-3; 11 positions match TRBD2. This CDR3 has 18 residues. The germline gives CDR1 DFQATT, CDR2 SNEGSKA (reference sequence). Unmatched junction bases numbered 14, after V lost 3 bases and J lost 3 bases. The DNA for the CDR3 is TGCAGTGCTAGTCCCGTAGCGGGAGGGTCCCGAGGAACAGATACGCAGTATTTT. It specifies CSASPVAGGSRGTDTQYF.

The chain is built from TRBV7-9 and TRBJ1-2; D gene ambiguous. The CDR3 extends over 14 amino acids. Trimming took 1 base from V and 5 from J, leaving 11 bases between them. Germline V gene sequence: CDR1 SEHNR, CDR2 FQNEAQ (reference sequence). CDR3 DNA sequence: TGTGCCAGCAGCTTAGGAGCGGGGAGGTATGGCTACACCTTC. Amino acids: CASSLGAGRYGYTF.

Written as DNA, the CDR3 is TGTGCCAGCAGCCCTAGCGGGGGGAACACCGGGGAGCTGTTTTTT. Residues: CASSPSGGNTGELFF. This chain connects TRBV3-1 (or the pseudogene TRBV3-2) to TRBJ2-2; 10 bases are shared with TRBD2. This CDR3 comprises 15 residues. Germline CDR1 is LGHDT and CDR2 is YNNKEL (reference sequence). The junction had 0 bases not matched to a gene; V was cut back by 4 bases and J by 1 base.

This chain links TRBV28 with TRBJ1-1; the D gene is possibly TRBD1 (6 bases). The ends were cut back, 7 bases at V and 3 bases at J, with 12 bases in the middle. The CDR3 loop spans 13 amino acids. Germline values: CDR1 MDHEN, CDR2 SYDVKM. The CDR3 region has the DNA TGTGCCAGCATCGTACAGGGTTACACTGAAGCTTTCTTT. As protein: CASIVQGYTEAFF. The variable domain in full, completed from reference TRBV28 and TRBJ1-1, reads DVKVTQSSRYLVKRTGEKVFLECVQDMDHENMFWYRQDPGLGLRLIYFSYDVKMKEKGDIPEGYSVSREKKERFSLILESASTNQTSMYLCASIVQGYTEAFFGQGTRLTVV.